This TCR beta chain was documented in a study of T cells in Graves' hyperthyroidism and ophthalmopathy. Looking at the study overall: Peripheral blood specimens were obtained at initial diagnosis, prior to any treatment. Study outcomes and limitations: Most clonotypes expanded in thyroid above 0.001 were likewise present in blood. Before onset, ophthalmopathy was predicted by the model a median around 6.2 months earlier.

The table lists this clonotype with a few counts. Its antigen is not known. V lost 5 bases, J lost 7 bases, and 12 bases lay in between. The CDR3 is 14 residues long. Germline CDR1 is SGHTA and CDR2 is FQGNSA. The investigators amplified TCR beta CDR3 regions from RNA transcripts. An initial round of RT-PCR targeting the TCR CDR3 relied on the HTBI primer set. MiXCR, run by TCRdb on the multiplex PCR reads, gives a single entry per CDR3 protein. This sample carries some 570,000 distinct CDR3 sequences, approximately 17% of them seen once, and the ten largest clones take around 17%. PBMCs were obtained from 9 to 10 ml fresh peripheral blood.

Material for sequencing was blood. The clonotype comes from a woman between 18 and 30 years old with Graves' ophthalmopathy. This chain uses TRBV7-2 with TRBJ1-6; D is perhaps TRBD1 (5 bases). Here the CDR3 reads CASSQFQGNSPLHF. CDR3 coding DNA: TGTGCCAGCAGCCAATTCCAGGGCAATTCACCCCTCCACTTT.